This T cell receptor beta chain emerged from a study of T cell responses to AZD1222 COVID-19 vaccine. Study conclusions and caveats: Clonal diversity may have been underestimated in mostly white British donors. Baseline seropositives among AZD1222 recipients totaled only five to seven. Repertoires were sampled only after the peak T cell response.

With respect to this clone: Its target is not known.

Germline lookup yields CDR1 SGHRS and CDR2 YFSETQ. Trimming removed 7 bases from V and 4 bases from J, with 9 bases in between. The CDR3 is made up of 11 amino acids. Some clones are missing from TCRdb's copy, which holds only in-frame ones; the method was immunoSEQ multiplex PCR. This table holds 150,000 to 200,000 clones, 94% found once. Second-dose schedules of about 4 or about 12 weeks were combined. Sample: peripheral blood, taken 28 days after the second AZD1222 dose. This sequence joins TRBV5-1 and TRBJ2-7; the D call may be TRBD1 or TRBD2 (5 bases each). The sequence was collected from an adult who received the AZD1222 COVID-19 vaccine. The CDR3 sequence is CASSEGYEQYF. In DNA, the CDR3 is TGCGCCAGCTCCGAGGGGTACGAGCAGTACTTC.